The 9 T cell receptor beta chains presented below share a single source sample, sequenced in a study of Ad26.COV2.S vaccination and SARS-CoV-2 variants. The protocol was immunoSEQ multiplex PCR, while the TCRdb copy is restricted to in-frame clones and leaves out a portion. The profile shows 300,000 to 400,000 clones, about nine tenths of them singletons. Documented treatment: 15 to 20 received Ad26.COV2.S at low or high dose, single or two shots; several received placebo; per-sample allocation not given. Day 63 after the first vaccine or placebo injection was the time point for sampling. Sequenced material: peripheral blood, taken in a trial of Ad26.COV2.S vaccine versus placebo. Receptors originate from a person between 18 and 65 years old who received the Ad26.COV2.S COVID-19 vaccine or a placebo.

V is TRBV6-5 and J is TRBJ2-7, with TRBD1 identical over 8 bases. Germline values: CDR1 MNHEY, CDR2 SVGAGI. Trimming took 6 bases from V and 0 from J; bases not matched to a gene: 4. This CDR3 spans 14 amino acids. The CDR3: CASSRDRNSYEQYF. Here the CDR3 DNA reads TGTGCCAGCAGCCGGGACAGGAACTCCTACGAGCAGTACTTC.

In nucleotides, the CDR3 is TGTGCCAGCAGCTTACGACGGACCGACGAGCAGTACTTC. This gives the protein CASSLRRTDEQYF. The rearrangement joins TRBV5-4 to TRBJ2-7; no clear D. The length of the CDR3 is 13 residues. The V end was cut by 2 bases, the J end by 5 bases, with 11 bases between. CDR1 is SGHNT and CDR2 is YYREEE in the germline V gene (reference sequence).

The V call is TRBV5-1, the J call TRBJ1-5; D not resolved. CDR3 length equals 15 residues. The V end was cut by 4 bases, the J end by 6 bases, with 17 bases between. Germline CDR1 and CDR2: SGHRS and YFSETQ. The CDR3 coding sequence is TGCGCCAGCAGCGCCGGCCTAGAGCTCGGTCAGCCCCAGCATTTT. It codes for CASSAGLELGQPQHF.

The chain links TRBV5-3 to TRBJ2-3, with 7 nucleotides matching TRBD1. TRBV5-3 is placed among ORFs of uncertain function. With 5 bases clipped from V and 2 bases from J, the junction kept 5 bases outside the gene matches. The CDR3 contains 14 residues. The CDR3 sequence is CARSRGPATDTQYF. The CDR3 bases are TGTGCCAGAAGTAGGGGGCCTGCCACAGATACGCAGTATTTT.

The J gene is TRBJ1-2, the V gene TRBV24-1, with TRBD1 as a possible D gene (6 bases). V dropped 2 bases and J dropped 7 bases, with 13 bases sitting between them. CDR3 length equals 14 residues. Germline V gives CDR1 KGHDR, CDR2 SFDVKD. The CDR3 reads CATSDSGGGGGYTF. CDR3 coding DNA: TGTGCCACCAGTGATTCGGGCGGGGGCGGTGGCTACACCTTC.

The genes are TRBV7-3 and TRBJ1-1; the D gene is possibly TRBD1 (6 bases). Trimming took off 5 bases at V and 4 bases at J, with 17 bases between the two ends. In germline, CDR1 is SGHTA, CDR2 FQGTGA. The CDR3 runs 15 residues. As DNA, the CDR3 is TGTGCCAGCAGCCCAACCCCAGGGGTAAGCACTGAAGCTTTCTTT. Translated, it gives CASSPTPGVSTEAFF.

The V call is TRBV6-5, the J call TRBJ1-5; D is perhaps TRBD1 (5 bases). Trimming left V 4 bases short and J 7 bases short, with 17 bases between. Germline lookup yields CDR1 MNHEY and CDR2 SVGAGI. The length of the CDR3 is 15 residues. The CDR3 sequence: CASSLIDSREQPQHF. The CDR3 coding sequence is TGTGCCAGCAGTTTAATCGACAGTAGAGAACAGCCCCAGCATTTT.

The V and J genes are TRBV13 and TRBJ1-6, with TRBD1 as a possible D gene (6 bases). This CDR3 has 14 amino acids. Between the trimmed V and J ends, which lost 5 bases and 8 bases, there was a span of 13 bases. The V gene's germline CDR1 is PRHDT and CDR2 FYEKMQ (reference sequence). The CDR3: CASSSNREDSPLHF. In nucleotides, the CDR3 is TGTGCCAGCAGCAGCAACAGGGAGGATTCACCCCTCCACTTT.

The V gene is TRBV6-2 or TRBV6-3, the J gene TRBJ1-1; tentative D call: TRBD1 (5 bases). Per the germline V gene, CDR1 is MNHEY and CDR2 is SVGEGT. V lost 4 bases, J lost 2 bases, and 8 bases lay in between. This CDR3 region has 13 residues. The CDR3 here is CASSSGRNTEAFF. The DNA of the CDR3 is TGTGCCAGCAGTTCAGGGAGAAACACTGAAGCTTTCTTT.